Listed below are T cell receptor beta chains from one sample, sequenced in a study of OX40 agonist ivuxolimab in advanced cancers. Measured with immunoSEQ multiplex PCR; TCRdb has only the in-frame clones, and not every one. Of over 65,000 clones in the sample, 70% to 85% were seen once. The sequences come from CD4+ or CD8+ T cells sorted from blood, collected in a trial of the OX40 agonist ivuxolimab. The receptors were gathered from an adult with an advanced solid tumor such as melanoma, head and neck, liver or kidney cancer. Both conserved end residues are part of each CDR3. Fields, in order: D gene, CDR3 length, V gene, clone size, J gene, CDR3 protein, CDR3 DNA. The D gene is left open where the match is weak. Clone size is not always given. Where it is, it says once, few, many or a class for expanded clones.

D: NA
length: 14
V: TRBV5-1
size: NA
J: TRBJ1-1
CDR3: CASSPDRTNTEAFF
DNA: TGCGCCAGCAGCCCTGACAGGACCAACACTGAAGCTTTCTTT

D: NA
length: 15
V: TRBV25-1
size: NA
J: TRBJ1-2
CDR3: CASSEGGSMLYGYTF
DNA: TGTGCCAGCAGTGAAGGGGGCTCTATGCTCTATGGCTACACCTTC

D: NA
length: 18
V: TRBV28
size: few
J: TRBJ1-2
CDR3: CASSLTGLTGPGSYGYTF
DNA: TGTGCCAGCAGTTTAACGGGTTTAACTGGACCTGGAAGCTATGGCTACACCTTC

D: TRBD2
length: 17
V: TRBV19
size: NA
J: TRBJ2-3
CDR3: CASSIGLAGGDTDTQYF
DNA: TGTGCCAGTAGTATAGGCCTAGCGGGAGGAGACACAGATACGCAGTATTTT

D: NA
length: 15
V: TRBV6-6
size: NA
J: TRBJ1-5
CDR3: CASSPTQGGNQPQHF
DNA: TGTGCCAGCAGTCCCACACAGGGCGGCAATCAGCCCCAGCATTTT

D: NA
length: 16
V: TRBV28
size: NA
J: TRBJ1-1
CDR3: CASSAPLGLANTEAFF
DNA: TGTGCCAGCAGTGCTCCCCTAGGGCTGGCGAACACTGAAGCTTTCTTT

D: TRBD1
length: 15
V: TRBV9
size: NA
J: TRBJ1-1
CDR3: CASSQRTGLGTEAFF
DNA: TGTGCCAGCAGCCAGCGGACAGGGCTCGGCACTGAAGCTTTCTTT

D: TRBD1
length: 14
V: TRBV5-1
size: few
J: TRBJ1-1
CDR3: CASSSQGGNTEAFF
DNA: TGCGCCAGCAGCTCCCAGGGGGGGAACACTGAAGCTTTCTTT

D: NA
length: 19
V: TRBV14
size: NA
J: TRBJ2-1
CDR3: CASSQVLGYRGSSYNEQFF
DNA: TGTGCCAGCAGCCAAGTTCTTGGCTACCGGGGGAGCTCCTACAATGAGCAGTTCTTC

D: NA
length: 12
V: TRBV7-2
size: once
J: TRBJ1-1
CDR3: CASSFILPEAFF
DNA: TGTGCCAGCAGCTTTATCTTGCCTGAAGCTTTCTTT

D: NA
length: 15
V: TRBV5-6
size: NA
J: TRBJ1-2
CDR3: CASSRFLGLPYGYTF
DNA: TGTGCCAGCAGCCGTTTTTTGGGTCTCCCTTATGGCTACACCTTC

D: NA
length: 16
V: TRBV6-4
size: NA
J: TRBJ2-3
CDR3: CASSDSGGRATDTQYF
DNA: TGTGCCAGCAGTGACTCGGGGGGGCGGGCCACAGATACGCAGTATTTT

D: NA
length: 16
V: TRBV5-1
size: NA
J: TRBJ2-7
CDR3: CASSAQGAALSYEQYF
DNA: TGCGCCAGCAGCGCCCAAGGGGCGGCCCTCTCCTACGAGCAGTACTTC

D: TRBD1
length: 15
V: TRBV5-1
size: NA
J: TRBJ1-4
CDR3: CASSPGTGPNEKLFF
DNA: TGCGCCAGCAGCCCCGGGACAGGGCCAAATGAAAAACTGTTTTTT

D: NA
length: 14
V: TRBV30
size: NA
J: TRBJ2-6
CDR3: CAWQGRSGANVLTF
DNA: TGTGCCTGGCAGGGGAGGTCTGGGGCCAACGTCCTGACTTTC

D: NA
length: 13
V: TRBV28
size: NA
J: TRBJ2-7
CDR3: CASSLLSGDEQYF
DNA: TGTGCCAGCAGTTTATTGTCCGGGGACGAGCAGTACTTC

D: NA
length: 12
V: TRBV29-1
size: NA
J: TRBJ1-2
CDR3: CSVVGGSYGYTF
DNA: TGCAGCGTTGTAGGGGGGAGCTATGGCTACACCTTC

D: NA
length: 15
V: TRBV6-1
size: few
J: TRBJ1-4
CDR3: CASSETRIRNEKLFF
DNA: TGTGCCAGCAGTGAAACCCGTATCAGGAATGAAAAACTGTTTTTT

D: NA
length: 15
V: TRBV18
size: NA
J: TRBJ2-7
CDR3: CASSPKLYGYYEQYF
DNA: TGTGCCAGCTCACCCAAACTTTACGGGTACTACGAGCAGTACTTC

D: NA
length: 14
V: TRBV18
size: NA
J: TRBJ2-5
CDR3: CASSQTATQETQYF
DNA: TGTGCCAGCTCACAGACAGCTACCCAAGAGACCCAGTACTTC

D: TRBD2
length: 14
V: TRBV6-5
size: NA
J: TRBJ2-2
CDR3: CASLSGGGTGELFF
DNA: TGTGCCAGCCTTAGCGGGGGGGGCACCGGGGAGCTGTTTTTT

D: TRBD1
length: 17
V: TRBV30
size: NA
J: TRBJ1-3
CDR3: CAWSSSLTGGYGNTIYF
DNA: TGTGCCTGGAGTTCTTCCCTGACAGGGGGTTATGGAAACACCATATATTTT

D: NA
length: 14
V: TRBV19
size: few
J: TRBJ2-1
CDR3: CASSQASSYNEQFF
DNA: TGTGCCAGTAGCCAGGCGAGCTCCTACAATGAGCAGTTCTTC

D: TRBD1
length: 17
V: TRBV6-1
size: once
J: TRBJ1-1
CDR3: CASSGAWTGLLNTEAFF
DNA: TGTGCCAGCAGTGGTGCGTGGACAGGACTCTTGAACACTGAAGCTTTCTTT

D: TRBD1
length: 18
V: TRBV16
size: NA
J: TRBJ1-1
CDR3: CASSLPQGVVGLNTEAFF
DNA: TGTGCCAGCAGCCTTCCTCAGGGGGTGGTTGGGTTGAACACTGAAGCTTTCTTT

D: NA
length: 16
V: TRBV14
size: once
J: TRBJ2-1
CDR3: CASSQESGRSKDEQFF
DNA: TGTGCCAGCAGCCAAGAATCGGGCCGATCTAAGGATGAGCAGTTCTTC

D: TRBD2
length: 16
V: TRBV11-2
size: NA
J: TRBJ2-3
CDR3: CASSFRAGGGTDTQYF
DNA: TGTGCCAGCAGCTTCAGGGCGGGAGGAGGGACAGATACGCAGTATTTT

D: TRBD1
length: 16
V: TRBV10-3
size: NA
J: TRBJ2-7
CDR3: CAISELGGTGTYEQYF
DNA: TGTGCCATCAGTGAGTTGGGGGGGACAGGGACCTACGAGCAGTACTTC

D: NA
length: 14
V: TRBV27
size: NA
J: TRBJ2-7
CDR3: CASSPRGYSPEQYF
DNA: TGTGCCAGCAGTCCCCGGGGCTACAGCCCCGAGCAGTACTTC

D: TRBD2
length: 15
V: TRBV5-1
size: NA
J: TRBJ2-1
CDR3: CASSHSGREGNEQFF
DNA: TGCGCCAGCAGCCATAGCGGGAGAGAGGGCAATGAGCAGTTCTTC

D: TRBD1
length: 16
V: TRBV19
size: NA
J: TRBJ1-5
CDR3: CASKGGDRGRSQPQHF
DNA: TGTGCCAGTAAGGGGGGCGACAGGGGGCGTAGTCAGCCCCAGCATTTT

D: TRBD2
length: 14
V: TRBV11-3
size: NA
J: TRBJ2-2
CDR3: CASSPSSGSGELFF
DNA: TGTGCCAGCAGCCCGTCTAGCGGTTCCGGGGAGCTGTTTTTT

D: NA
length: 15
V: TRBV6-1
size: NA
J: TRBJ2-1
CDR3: CASSEARWAVNEQFF
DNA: TGTGCCAGCAGTGAAGCAAGATGGGCAGTCAATGAGCAGTTCTTC

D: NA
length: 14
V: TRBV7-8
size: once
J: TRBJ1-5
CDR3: CASSQLGGNQPQHF
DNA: TGTGCCAGCAGCCAATTAGGCGGCAATCAGCCCCAGCATTTT

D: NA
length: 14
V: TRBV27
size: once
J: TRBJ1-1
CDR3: CASKPGGKNTEAFF
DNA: TGTGCCAGCAAGCCGGGGGGAAAGAACACTGAAGCTTTCTTT

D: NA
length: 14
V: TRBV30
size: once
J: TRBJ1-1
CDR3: CAWSLGGLLTEAFF
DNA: TGTGCCTGGAGTCTAGGGGGGTTATTGACTGAAGCTTTCTTT

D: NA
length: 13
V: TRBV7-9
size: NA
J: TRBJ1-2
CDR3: CASTTGLNYGYTF
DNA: TGTGCCAGCACCACCGGGCTGAACTATGGCTACACCTTC